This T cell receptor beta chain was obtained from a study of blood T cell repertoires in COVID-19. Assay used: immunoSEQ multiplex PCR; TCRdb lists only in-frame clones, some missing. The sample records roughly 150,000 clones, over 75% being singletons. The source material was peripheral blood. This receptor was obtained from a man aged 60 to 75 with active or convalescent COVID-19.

The CDR3 DNA reads as TGCGCCAGCAGCTTATGGACAGCGCGCTCTGGGGCCAACGTCCTGACTTTC. It specifies CASSLWTARSGANVLTF. The chain couples TRBV5-1 to TRBJ2-6; a possible D gene is TRBD1 (6 bases). Trimming left V 2 bases short and J 0 bases short, with 12 bases between. This CDR3 comprises 17 residues. Germline loops: CDR1 SGHRS, CDR2 YFSETQ.